This is a list of T cell receptor beta chains from one sample in a study of control samples from healthy donors and cancer patients. Repertoires were generated with immunoSEQ multiplex PCR, while TCRdb's copy carries only in-frame clones and drops some. The sample carries about 97,000 clones, 75% to 90% recorded once. The specimen sequenced was blood. These receptors originate from a man in his thirties or forties in good health. Both conserved end residues are part of each CDR3. A D gene is named only where the DNA matches it firmly. Size values are once, few and many counts, or a class for expanded clones, and some rows have none.

J: TRBJ2-7; D: TRBD2; V: TRBV11-2; size: -; CDR3: CASSYGLAGYEQYF; DNA: TGTGCCAGCAGCTACGGACTAGCGGGATACGAGCAGTACTTC
J: TRBJ1-2; D: -; V: TRBV5-5; size: -; CDR3: CASSLGGQSGYTF; DNA: TGTGCCAGCAGCTTGGGGGGGCAGAGTGGCTACACCTTC
J: TRBJ1-3; D: -; V: TRBV28; size: -; CDR3: CASSFQGIGAGNTIYF; DNA: TGTGCCAGCAGTTTTCAGGGGATAGGGGCTGGAAACACCATATATTTT
J: TRBJ2-7; D: -; V: TRBV4-3; size: -; CDR3: CASSQDGGWAEQYF; DNA: TGCGCCAGCAGCCAAGACGGAGGGTGGGCCGAGCAGTACTTC
J: TRBJ1-6; D: -; V: TRBV29-1; size: -; CDR3: CSATDGSYNSPLHF; DNA: TGCAGCGCAACGGACGGATCCTATAATTCACCCCTCCACTTT
J: TRBJ2-1; D: -; V: TRBV18; size: -; CDR3: CASSVMREQFF; DNA: TGTGCCAGCTCAGTCATGCGTGAGCAGTTCTTC
J: TRBJ2-3; D: -; V: TRBV9; size: -; CDR3: CASSNYPQQSTDTQYF; DNA: TGTGCCAGCAGCAACTACCCCCAACAGAGCACAGATACGCAGTATTTT
J: TRBJ2-1; D: -; V: TRBV5-4; size: -; CDR3: CASSLGASSGMYNEQFF; DNA: TGTGCCAGCAGCTTGGGGGCGTCGAGCGGAATGTACAATGAGCAGTTCTTC
J: TRBJ2-1; D: TRBD1; V: TRBV30; size: -; CDR3: CAWSIGTGVGEQFF; DNA: TGTGCCTGGAGTATCGGGACAGGGGTGGGTGAGCAGTTCTTC
J: TRBJ1-5; D: -; V: TRBV2; size: -; CDR3: CASSEAYSGYQPQHF; DNA: TGTGCCAGCAGTGAAGCGTATTCGGGGTATCAGCCCCAGCATTTT
J: TRBJ2-3; D: -; V: TRBV4-1; size: -; CDR3: CASSQDSPSNTQYF; DNA: TGCGCCAGCAGCCAAGATAGTCCTTCAAATACGCAGTATTTT
J: TRBJ1-1; D: -; V: TRBV10-2; size: -; CDR3: CATYDRPNTEAFF; DNA: TGCGCCACATATGACAGGCCGAACACTGAAGCTTTCTTT
J: TRBJ1-1; D: -; V: TRBV4-1; size: -; CDR3: CASSQVSEGHTEAFF; DNA: TGCGCCAGCAGCCAAGTTTCCGAGGGTCACACTGAAGCTTTCTTT
J: TRBJ1-5; D: -; V: TRBV12-3/TRBV12-4; size: -; CDR3: CASSQSGNQPQHF; DNA: TGTGCCAGCAGTCAATCAGGGAATCAGCCCCAGCATTTT
J: TRBJ1-1; D: TRBD1; V: TRBV6-6; size: -; CDR3: CASSWLGTGLNTEAFF; DNA: TGTGCCAGCAGTTGGCTCGGGACAGGCTTGAACACTGAAGCTTTCTTT
J: TRBJ1-1; D: -; V: TRBV5-1; size: many; CDR3: CASSPDGNTEAFF; DNA: TGCGCCAGCAGCCCGGACGGGAACACTGAAGCTTTCTTT
J: TRBJ2-3; D: -; V: TRBV6-5; size: once; CDR3: CASSYGRGANWNTQYF; DNA: TGTGCCAGCAGTTACGGGAGGGGGGCGAATTGGAATACGCAGTATTTT
J: TRBJ2-7; D: TRBD1; V: TRBV7-9; size: medium-sized; CDR3: CASTGAISIVQYF; DNA: TGTGCCAGTACAGGGGCTATATCTATTGTGCAGTACTTC
J: TRBJ1-5; D: -; V: TRBV2; size: -; CDR3: CASSDQLSQPQHF; DNA: TGTGCCAGCAGTGACCAGCTATCCCAGCCCCAGCATTTT
J: TRBJ1-1; D: -; V: TRBV25-1; size: -; CDR3: CASSDGGSLMYTEAFF; DNA: TGTGCCAGCAGTGATGGGGGCAGCTTGATGTATACTGAAGCTTTCTTT
J: TRBJ1-6; D: -; V: TRBV28; size: -; CDR3: CASSRLQGSYNSPLHF; DNA: TGTGCCAGCAGCCGACTACAGGGCTCCTATAATTCACCCCTCCACTTT
J: TRBJ2-5; D: -; V: TRBV18; size: -; CDR3: CASSSSAGQETQYF; DNA: TGTGCCAGCTCATCCAGTGCGGGACAAGAGACCCAGTACTTC
J: TRBJ1-1; D: -; V: TRBV14; size: -; CDR3: CASSQDWGGAFF; DNA: TGTGCCAGCAGCCAAGATTGGGGGGGAGCTTTCTTT
J: TRBJ1-1; D: TRBD1; V: TRBV7-8; size: -; CDR3: CASSPDRGGTEAFF; DNA: TGTGCCAGCAGTCCTGACAGGGGAGGCACTGAAGCTTTCTTT
J: TRBJ2-1; D: -; V: TRBV7-2; size: -; CDR3: CASSPEGLSYNEQFF; DNA: TGTGCCAGCAGTCCGGAGGGCCTCTCCTACAATGAGCAGTTCTTC
J: TRBJ2-2; D: -; V: TRBV23-1; size: -; CDR3: CASSLPGTPNTGELFF; DNA: TGCGCCAGCAGTCTCCCTGGGACACCGAACACCGGGGAGCTGTTTTTT
J: TRBJ2-7; D: -; V: TRBV28; size: -; CDR3: CASSFSGGKGQYF; DNA: TGTGCCAGCAGTTTTTCCGGCGGGAAGGGGCAGTACTTC
J: TRBJ1-1; D: TRBD1; V: TRBV7-2; size: once; CDR3: CASSPRQGGVPEAFF; DNA: TGTGCCAGCAGCCCGAGACAGGGAGGGGTTCCTGAAGCTTTCTTT
J: TRBJ2-3; D: -; V: TRBV24-1; size: -; CDR3: CATREPNGDTQYF; DNA: TGTGCCACCCGCGAGCCTAATGGAGATACGCAGTATTTT
J: TRBJ2-5; D: TRBD1; V: TRBV24-1; size: -; CDR3: CATSDTGTGGAETQYF; DNA: TGTGCCACCAGTGACACCGGGACAGGGGGGGCGGAGACCCAGTACTTC
J: TRBJ2-2; D: -; V: TRBV7-9; size: -; CDR3: CASSLQALNTGELFF; DNA: TGTGCCAGCAGCTTGCAGGCCTTAAACACCGGGGAGCTGTTTTTT
J: TRBJ1-1; D: -; V: TRBV5-8; size: -; CDR3: CASSTGWGRGSTEAFF; DNA: TGTGCCAGCAGCACCGGTTGGGGCAGGGGAAGCACTGAAGCTTTCTTT
J: TRBJ2-2; D: -; V: TRBV30; size: -; CDR3: CAWSVYTGELFF; DNA: TGTGCCTGGAGTGTTTACACCGGGGAGCTGTTTTTT
J: TRBJ1-6; D: -; V: TRBV5-1; size: -; CDR3: CASRSRDLGRSPLHF; DNA: TGCGCCAGTCGGTCTCGGGACCTCGGACGCTCACCCCTCCACTTT
J: TRBJ2-2; D: -; V: TRBV2; size: -; CDR3: CASLTGIGGELFF; DNA: TGTGCCAGCCTCACAGGGATTGGCGGGGAGCTGTTTTTT
J: TRBJ1-5; D: TRBD1; V: TRBV18; size: -; CDR3: CASSPSRQGRPQHF; DNA: TGTGCCAGCTCACCCTCCCGACAGGGCCGGCCCCAGCATTTT
J: TRBJ2-5; D: -; V: TRBV7-2; size: -; CDR3: CASSLEGSWGETQYF; DNA: TGTGCCAGCAGCTTAGAGGGCTCTTGGGGAGAGACCCAGTACTTC
J: TRBJ2-1; D: TRBD2; V: TRBV2; size: -; CDR3: CASIGLAGGHEQFF; DNA: TGTGCCAGCATCGGACTAGCGGGGGGCCATGAGCAGTTCTTC
J: TRBJ1-2; D: -; V: TRBV15; size: -; CDR3: CATSRQQGSGYGYTF; DNA: TGTGCCACCAGCAGACAACAGGGATCCGGGTATGGCTACACCTTC
J: TRBJ2-5; D: -; V: TRBV9; size: few; CDR3: CASSVMGSRKGEETQYF; DNA: TGTGCCAGCAGCGTAATGGGATCGAGGAAGGGGGAAGAGACCCAGTACTTC
J: TRBJ2-1; D: -; V: TRBV6-2/TRBV6-3; size: -; CDR3: CASSSRDAISYNEQFF; DNA: TGTGCCAGCAGTTCCCGCGACGCTATCTCCTACAATGAGCAGTTCTTC
J: TRBJ2-1; D: -; V: TRBV3-1/TRBV3-2; size: -; CDR3: CASSRTEIYNEQFF; DNA: TGTGCCAGCAGCCGGACAGAGATCTATAATGAGCAGTTCTTC
J: TRBJ1-1; D: TRBD1; V: TRBV28; size: -; CDR3: CASSSGTGRYTEAFF; DNA: TGTGCCAGCAGTTCGGGGACAGGGAGGTACACTGAAGCTTTCTTT
J: TRBJ2-2; D: TRBD2; V: TRBV24-1; size: -; CDR3: CATSETGTSAGELFF; DNA: TGTGCCACCAGTGAGACCGGGACTAGTGCCGGGGAGCTGTTTTTT
J: TRBJ2-2; D: -; V: TRBV2; size: -; CDR3: CASSDRLTGELFF; DNA: TGTGCCAGCAGTGATCGGTTGACCGGGGAGCTGTTTTTT
J: TRBJ1-5; D: -; V: TRBV10-1; size: -; CDR3: CATHRAESNQPQHF; DNA: TGCGCCACCCACAGGGCAGAGAGCAATCAGCCCCAGCATTTT
J: TRBJ1-1; D: TRBD1; V: TRBV28; size: -; CDR3: CASSLLGATDRAWDTEAFF; DNA: TGTGCCAGCAGTTTATTAGGGGCTACGGACAGGGCGTGGGACACTGAAGCTTTCTTT
J: TRBJ2-3; D: -; V: TRBV5-6; size: -; CDR3: CASSPGTSPKLRTTDTQYF; DNA: TGTGCCAGCAGCCCCGGTACGTCACCAAAGCTACGGACCACAGATACGCAGTATTTT
J: TRBJ2-5; D: -; V: TRBV6-6; size: once; CDR3: CASSYGGGTKETQYF; DNA: TGTGCCAGCAGTTACGGAGGGGGCACTAAAGAGACCCAGTACTTC
J: TRBJ1-6; D: -; V: TRBV4-1; size: -; CDR3: CASSQDPGGGDNSPLHF; DNA: TGCGCCAGCAGCCAGGACCCCGGCGGTGGTGATAATTCACCCCTCCACTTT
J: TRBJ2-3; D: TRBD1; V: TRBV29-1; size: -; CDR3: CSVEGVGGRDTQYF; DNA: TGCAGCGTTGAAGGGGTAGGGGGCAGAGATACGCAGTATTTT
J: TRBJ2-1; D: -; V: TRBV2; size: -; CDR3: CASSRGARAYNEQFF; DNA: TGTGCCAGCAGCAGGGGGGCTAGAGCCTACAATGAGCAGTTCTTC
J: TRBJ2-3; D: TRBD2; V: TRBV11-2; size: -; CDR3: CASSLAGGPGDTQYF; DNA: TGTGCCAGCAGTTTAGCGGGGGGGCCTGGAGATACGCAGTATTTT
J: TRBJ2-3; D: -; V: TRBV11-2; size: -; CDR3: CASSLVDSSPDTQYF; DNA: TGTGCCAGCAGCTTAGTCGATAGTAGCCCAGATACGCAGTATTTT
J: TRBJ1-2; D: -; V: TRBV7-8; size: -; CDR3: CASSSPHGDGTFYGYTF; DNA: TGTGCCAGCAGCTCCCCGCACGGGGACGGTACGTTCTATGGCTACACCTTC
J: TRBJ2-5; D: -; V: TRBV10-1; size: -; CDR3: CASSAITGSSKGETQYF; DNA: TGCGCCAGCAGTGCCATAACTGGATCGTCGAAGGGAGAGACCCAGTACTTC
J: TRBJ2-7; D: -; V: TRBV9; size: -; CDR3: CASSRGGGLAYEQYF; DNA: TGTGCCAGCAGCAGGGGTGGGGGTCTTGCCTACGAGCAGTACTTC
J: TRBJ1-2; D: TRBD1; V: TRBV19; size: few; CDR3: CASSGRDRYNYGYTF; DNA: TGTGCCAGTAGTGGCCGGGACAGATATAACTATGGCTACACCTTC
J: TRBJ1-6; D: TRBD1; V: TRBV30; size: -; CDR3: CAWSQGGQNSPLHF; DNA: TGTGCCTGGAGTCAGGGGGGCCAAAATTCACCCCTCCACTTT
J: TRBJ1-4; D: -; V: TRBV5-1; size: -; CDR3: CASSPLSTNEKLFF; DNA: TGCGCCAGCAGCCCACTTTCAACTAATGAAAAACTGTTTTTT